The rows below give T cell receptor beta chains drawn from one sample of a study of blood T cell repertoires in COVID-19. Libraries were prepared by immunoSEQ multiplex PCR; TCRdb keeps only in-frame clonotypes and omits some of them. The sample has around 300,000 clones, about 89% seen once; the top ten hold 1.5% to 2%. Sequences were obtained from PBMCs or T cells enriched from blood (not recorded which). These receptors all come from a woman in her thirties or forties who had recovered from COVID-19. Each CDR3 is given with its conserved first and last residue. A D gene is named only where the DNA matches it firmly. Part of the rows lack a size; the others show once, few, many or a class for expanded clones.

v_gene,d_gene,len,j_gene,abundance,CDR3aa,CDR3nt
TRBV13,-,13,TRBJ2-3,-,CASSFTGSHTQYF,TGTGCCAGCAGCTTCACAGGTTCTCATACGCAGTATTTT
TRBV4-1,-,15,TRBJ2-2,-,CASSQREFYPGELFF,TGCGCCAGCAGCCAACGTGAGTTTTACCCCGGGGAGCTGTTTTTT
TRBV5-1,TRBD1,14,TRBJ1-2,-,CASSGQESNYGYTF,TGCGCCAGCAGCGGACAGGAATCTAACTATGGCTACACCTTC
TRBV20-1,-,13,TRBJ2-7,-,CSANERRTYEQYF,TGCAGTGCTAATGAGCGGCGAACCTACGAGCAGTACTTC
TRBV19,TRBD2,15,TRBJ2-3,-,CASSPGTSRVDTQYF,TGTGCCAGTAGCCCTGGGACTAGCCGGGTGGATACGCAGTATTTT
TRBV28,-,12,TRBJ2-5,-,CASSPPQETQYF,TGTGCCAGCAGTCCCCCGCAAGAGACCCAGTACTTC
TRBV5-8,-,14,TRBJ2-7,-,CASRTPGKLYEQYF,TGTGCCAGCCGTACTCCCGGGAAACTCTACGAGCAGTACTTC
TRBV5-1,TRBD1,16,TRBJ1-2,-,CASSAGQGLANYGYTF,TGCGCCAGCAGCGCCGGACAGGGGTTAGCTAACTATGGCTACACCTTC
TRBV6-2/TRBV6-3,-,14,TRBJ2-7,-,CASSYAVPTYEQYF,TGTGCCAGCAGTTATGCGGTTCCCACCTACGAGCAGTACTTC
TRBV5-1,-,15,TRBJ2-1,-,CASSLVARYSSSVFF,TGCGCCAGCAGCTTGGTGGCCAGGTACTCCTCCTCTGTGTTCTTC
TRBV14,TRBD1,16,TRBJ2-7,-,CASSPLTGGGINEQYF,TGTGCCAGCAGCCCTTTGACAGGGGGCGGAATTAACGAGCAGTACTTC
TRBV7-8,-,15,TRBJ1-4,-,CASSPTPQGIEKLFF,TGTGCCAGCAGCCCGACCCCACAGGGAATCGAAAAACTGTTTTTT
TRBV4-2,-,15,TRBJ2-7,-,CASSQEGASSYEQYF,TGTGCCAGCAGCCAAGAGGGGGCTTCCTCCTACGAGCAGTACTTC
TRBV12-3/TRBV12-4,TRBD1,13,TRBJ1-3,-,CASRTGGGNTIYF,TGTGCCAGCAGGACAGGGGGCGGAAACACCATATATTTT
TRBV29-1,-,13,TRBJ1-1,-,CSTSPGANTEAFF,TGCAGCACATCTCCTGGGGCGAACACTGAAGCTTTCTTT
TRBV27,TRBD1,15,TRBJ1-3,-,CASSSRGYSGNTIYF,TGTGCCAGCAGCTCCAGGGGGTATTCTGGAAACACCATATATTTT
TRBV18,TRBD2,17,TRBJ2-1,-,CASSRQKAGVKANEQFF,TGTGCCAGCTCTCGACAAAAAGCGGGGGTCAAGGCGAATGAGCAGTTCTTC
TRBV5-8,-,15,TRBJ1-4,-,CASSFFRGTNEKLFF,TGTGCCAGCAGCTTTTTTCGGGGGACTAATGAAAAACTGTTTTTT
TRBV7-9,TRBD1,16,TRBJ2-1,-,CASSLGPGQGAREQFF,TGTGCCAGCAGCTTAGGTCCGGGACAGGGGGCAAGGGAGCAGTTCTTC
TRBV7-2,TRBD2,19,TRBJ2-7,-,CASSLALGRATSGDYEQYF,TGTGCCAGCAGCTTAGCGCTGGGGAGGGCCACTAGCGGAGACTACGAGCAGTACTTC
TRBV7-7,TRBD2,15,TRBJ2-1,-,CASSITSGSSNEQFF,TGTGCTAGCAGCATCACTAGCGGAAGCTCCAATGAGCAGTTCTTC
TRBV6-5,-,15,TRBJ1-4,once,CASSTNRVSNEKLFF,TGTGCCAGCAGCACAAACAGGGTTTCTAATGAAAAACTGTTTTTT
TRBV19,TRBD1,14,TRBJ1-2,-,CASSTLGQSTGYTF,TGTGCCAGTAGTACTCTGGGACAGTCCACTGGCTACACCTTC
TRBV5-1,-,14,TRBJ2-5,-,CASSLGLEAVSQYF,TGCGCCAGCAGCCTGGGACTGGAAGCAGTGTCCCAGTACTTC